This T cell receptor (beta chain) is from a study of beta chain features in type 1 diabetes. Study results and limitations: For Type 1 diabetes patients, all four CD4+ subsets carried TCRB CDR3s that were moderately but significantly shorter. Among type 1 diabetes patients, VDJ junctions had fewer insertions and more deletions.

The sequenced template was cDNA made from the entire isolated RNA. Here immunoSEQ multiplex PCR was the method, and the copy in TCRdb shows in-frame clones only, minus some. The sample lists roughly 330,000 clones, 13% occurring once. This clone was found a few times. Antigen specificity is unknown. Sequencing input: naive CD4+ T cells from blood. This TCR derives from a woman aged 18-29 years with type 1 diabetes.

Here the CDR3 reads CAWSGTSAGTQYF. The CDR3 DNA sequence: TGTGCCTGGAGCGGGACTAGCGCCGGGACCCAGTACTTC. The rearrangement links TRBV30 to TRBJ2-5; TRBD2 aligns across 10 bases. The germline V gene has CDR1 GTSNPN and CDR2 SVGIG (reference sequence). The V gene end was trimmed by 3 bases and the J gene end by 7 bases; junction bases not matched to a gene: 5. The CDR3 length is 13 residues.